The clone carrying this T cell receptor (beta chain) was seen a single time. This sample is drawn from a study of control samples from healthy donors and cancer patients. Using immunoSEQ multiplex PCR, the repertoire was profiled, and TCRdb retains in-frame clones only, with some absent. The data show some 130,000 clones, roughly 90% seen once. The CDR3 contains 15 residues. The ends were cut back, 6 bases at V and 5 bases at J, with 20 bases in the middle. CDR1 and CDR2 from the germline V gene are LNHDA and SQIVND (reference sequence). V is TRBV19 and J is TRBJ2-7; D is unclear. Sequenced sample: blood. The TCR comes from a man aged 35 to 55 in good health. CDR3 protein: CASSINWGGSNEQYF. The CDR3 DNA follows: TGTGCCAGTAGCATCAATTGGGGTGGGTCGAACGAGCAGTACTTC.